This entry lists 27 T cell receptor beta chains sequenced from one sample in a study of vaccination and CD4 T cells after COVID-19. These receptors are not linked to any known antigen. Researchers used the Oncomine TCR Beta short-read assay to sequence DNA from cultured CD4+ T cells. TCRdb independently ran MiXCR on the PCR reads; one entry per CDR3 protein. The table has 8,000 to 10,000 distinct CDR3 sequences, 61% seen once; the top ten hold 20% to 30%. The treatment was: roughly 11-day PBMC culture with coronavirus spike peptide pools or control peptides (ViraFEST assay). The sequenced material came from CD4+ T cells from blood, cultured in vitro. Every receptor here comes from a human donor who had recovered from COVID-19.

The V call is TRBV10-1, the J call TRBJ2-3; D is undetermined. The germline gives CDR1 WNHNN, CDR2 SYGVQD (reference sequence). The CDR3 runs 16 residues. V lost 8 bases to trimming and J lost 2 bases, with 20 bases between them. CDR3 DNA: TGCGCCAGCGCTCCCCGGAAAAGACCGCTCACAGATACGCAGTATTTT. This encodes CASAPRKRPLTDTQYF.

The J gene is TRBJ1-5, the V gene TRBV4-1; D not resolved. Germline V CDR1 and CDR2: MGHRA, YSYEKL. V shed 4 bases and J shed 0 bases, with 16 bases lying between them. The CDR3 is made up of 17 amino acids. This CDR3 is CASSLGRETYSNQPQHF. The CDR3 bases are TGCGCCAGCAGCCTTGGCCGTGAGACTTATAGCAATCAGCCCCAGCATTTT.

V usage is TRBV28 and J usage is TRBJ2-6, with 8 bases that match TRBD1. In germline, CDR1 is MDHEN, CDR2 SYDVKM. The CDR3 length is 18 residues. Trimming cost V 1 base and J 0 bases; bases outside gene matches: 5. CDR3 residues: CASSLFRGLISGANVLTF. The CDR3 DNA sequence: TGTGCCAGCAGTTTATTCAGGGGGCTAATCTCTGGGGCCAACGTCCTGACTTTC.

By sample fraction, this clonotype is medium-sized (0.01 to 0.1%). This rearrangement joins TRBV28 to TRBJ1-1; 7 bases line up with TRBD1. V gave up 6 bases and J gave up 4 bases; unmatched junction bases: 5. Germline CDR1 MDHEN, CDR2 SYDVKM. The CDR3 has 13 residues. The CDR3 nucleotides are TGTGCCAGCAGCGACAGGGTCGTCACTGAAGCTTTCTTT. This translates into CASSDRVVTEAFF.

This chain joins TRBV20-1 and TRBJ2-3; a weak D match, TRBD1 (5 bases). V lost 3 bases and J lost 5, with 18 bases in between. Germline CDR1 reads DFQATT; CDR2 reads SNEGSKA (reference sequence). The length of the CDR3 is 15 residues. The CDR3 sequence is CSASLGQGALDTQYF. The CDR3 DNA reads as TGCAGTGCTAGTTTAGGACAAGGGGCCTTAGATACGCAGTATTTT.

This chain uses TRBV6-1 with TRBJ1-2, with unresolved D. Germline CDR1 reads MNHNS; CDR2 reads SASEGT. The V and J ends lost 5 bases and 5 bases respectively, with 9 bases between them. This CDR3 comprises 12 residues. The CDR3 DNA reads as TGTGCCAGCAGTCGGATAATATATGGCTACACCTTC. Translation gives CASSRIIYGYTF.

This clonotype was detected once. This chain connects TRBV6-2 or TRBV6-3 to TRBJ2-7; 7 bases are a match to TRBD1. Looked up from germline, CDR1 is MNHEY and CDR2 is SVGEGT. This CDR3 comprises 16 residues. J was trimmed by 3 bases and V by 6 bases; bases with no gene match: 14. CDR3 region: CASRTRTGTAIYEQYF. The CDR3, as DNA: TGTGCCAGCAGGACCAGAACCGGGACAGCGATCTACGAGCAGTACTTC.

This chain joins TRBV5-1 and TRBJ2-7; 7 bases match TRBD2. The CDR3 length is 13 residues. The ends lost 5 bases at V and 5 bases at J; junction bases unmatched: 7. Per the germline V gene, CDR1 is SGHRS and CDR2 is YFSETQ. CDR3 DNA: TGCGCCAGCAGGTTCACGGGAGGTAACGAGCAGTACTTC. Translation: CASRFTGGNEQYF.

V gene TRBV27 combines with J gene TRBJ2-4, with 13 bases aligning to TRBD2. Losses at the gene ends were 8 bases for V and 8 bases for J; bases not matched to a gene: 12. The germline gives CDR1 MNHEY, CDR2 SMNVEV (reference sequence). The CDR3 is 16 residues long. CDR3 protein: CASGTSGRAGGDIQYF. CDR3 DNA: TGTGCCAGCGGTACTAGCGGGAGGGCCGGGGGAGACATTCAGTACTTC.

The chain carries TRBV20-1 and TRBJ2-5; D is unclear. CDR1 and CDR2 from the germline V gene are DFQATT and SNEGSKA (reference sequence). The CDR3 is 13 amino acids. Trimming pared 3 bases from V and 5 bases from J, leaving 13 bases between. The CDR3 nucleotides read TGCAGTGCTAGGAAGGTGGGCCAGGAGACCCAGTACTTC. Its protein is CSARKVGQETQYF.

The chain has TRBV6-1 and TRBJ1-1, with TRBD1 matching 7 bases. Trimming removed 5 bases from V and 11 bases from J; junction bases left unmatched: 8. Germline CDR1 and CDR2: MNHNS and SASEGT. CDR3 length: 12 amino acids. The CDR3 here is CASSPPGQSAFF. In nucleotides, the CDR3 is TGTGCCAGCAGTCCCCCGGGACAGTCGGCTTTCTTT.

This clonotype was counted between two and nine times. The rearrangement links TRBV24-1 to TRBJ1-1; 12 nucleotides align to TRBD1. V lost 4 bases to trimming and J lost 2 bases; unmatched junction nucleotides: 1. Germline V gene data show CDR1 as KGHDR and CDR2 as SFDVKD. This CDR3 region has 15 residues. CDR3: CATSDGTGGNTEAFF. In nucleotides, the CDR3 is TGTGCCACCAGTGACGGGACAGGGGGCAACACTGAAGCTTTCTTT.

V is TRBV20-1 and J is TRBJ1-3; possibly TRBD1 for D (6 bases). This CDR3 is built from 15 residues. Trimming took off 3 bases at V and 2 bases at J, with 14 bases between the two ends. Germline values: CDR1 DFQATT, CDR2 SNEGSKA (reference sequence). The CDR3 bases are TGCAGTGCTAGTCCGGGGGCGCCGACTGGAAACACCATATATTTT. Its translation is CSASPGAPTGNTIYF.

The CDR3 is CASSESRAGYGYTF. For the CDR3, the DNA is TGCGCCAGCAGTGAGTCGAGGGCCGGCTATGGCTACACCTTC. The rearrangement joins TRBV10-1 to TRBJ1-2; D not certain. The ends were cut back, 0 bases at V and 4 bases at J, with 9 bases in the middle. In germline, CDR1 is WNHNN, CDR2 SYGVQD (reference sequence). This CDR3 is built from 14 residues.

Only one count was recorded for this clonotype. The V and J genes are TRBV6-5 and TRBJ2-3; D assignment may be TRBD1 or TRBD2 (5 bases each). There are 17 residues in the CDR3. CDR1 and CDR2 (germline): MNHEY, SVGAGI. V was trimmed by 2 bases and J by 1 base, leaving 16 bases between them. The CDR3 protein is CASSYRPRGEGTDTQYF. For the CDR3, the DNA is TGTGCCAGCAGTTACCGACCGAGAGGGGAAGGCACAGATACGCAGTATTTT.

This chain joins TRBV20-1 and TRBJ1-1, with TRBD1 as a possible D gene (6 bases). Per germline, CDR1 DFQATT and CDR2 SNEGSKA (reference sequence). V lost 2 bases, J lost 6 bases, and 13 bases lay in between. The CDR3 is made up of 13 amino acids. The CDR3 spells CSARKTGLSEAFF. The CDR3 DNA reads as TGCAGTGCTAGAAAGACAGGTTTATCTGAAGCTTTCTTT.

The V call is TRBV4-2, the J call TRBJ2-7; weak D call: TRBD2 (6 bases). Trimming stripped 1 base from V and 2 bases from J, with 12 bases between. The CDR3 covers 15 residues. Per the germline V gene, CDR1 is LGHNA and CDR2 is YNFKEQ. CDR3 DNA sequence: TGTGCCAGCAGCCAAGGGAGGGCAGAGGCCTACGAGCAGTACTTC. It yields the protein CASSQGRAEAYEQYF.

In DNA, the CDR3 is TGTGCCAGCAGCCTTGGACGGGGGAACACTGAAGCTTTCTTT. It yields the protein CASSLGRGNTEAFF. V gene TRBV5-4 combines with J gene TRBJ1-1; D unresolved. The CDR3 has 14 amino acids. Germline V CDR1 and CDR2: SGHNT, YYREEE (reference sequence). V lost 4 bases, J lost 1 base, and 11 bases lay in between.

This clonotype was picked up one time. V gene TRBV19 combines with J gene TRBJ1-1, with a possible D match to TRBD1 (5 bases). CDR1 is LNHDA, CDR2 SQIVND, per germline (reference sequence). The germline V and J ends were trimmed by 1 base and 2 bases, with 8 bases remaining between them. CDR3 size: 14 residues. This CDR3 is CASSIGGPNTEAFF. The CDR3 DNA reads TGTGCCAGTAGTATAGGGGGCCCCAACACTGAAGCTTTCTTT.

This chain joins TRBV6-5 and TRBJ1-5; possible D gene TRBD1, 6 bases. Germline values: CDR1 MNHEY, CDR2 SVGAGI. V dropped 4 bases and J dropped 10 bases, with 20 bases sitting between them. The CDR3 runs to 15 residues. CDR3 in DNA: TGTGCCAGCAGTTCAGGGGCAGCTGCCGGGAGTCCCCAGCATTTT. Its translation: CASSSGAAAGSPQHF.

The chain combines TRBV2 with TRBJ1-5; 8 bases map to TRBD1. Trimming took 1 base from V and 4 from J; bases not matched to a gene: 0. In germline, CDR1 is SNHLY, CDR2 FYNNEI. The CDR3 sequence is 14 residues long. The CDR3 is CASSEDRGNQPQHF. In DNA, the CDR3 is TGTGCCAGCAGTGAAGACAGGGGGAATCAGCCCCAGCATTTT.

The CDR3 DNA reads as TGTGCCACCGGGGAGGGACAGGGGGCAGATACGCAGTATTTT. It yields the protein CATGEGQGADTQYF. V usage is TRBV6-1 and J usage is TRBJ2-3; TRBD1 agrees at 11 bases. Trimming took 10 bases from V and 4 from J; bases not matched to a gene: 7. The germline gives CDR1 MNHNS, CDR2 SASEGT. The CDR3 consists of 14 residues.

By its share, this clonotype is medium-sized. This chain links TRBV24-1 with TRBJ2-1; tentative D call: TRBD2 (7 bases). V lost 10 bases, J lost 6 bases, and 18 bases lay in between. Germline CDR1 is KGHDR and CDR2 is SFDVKD. This CDR3 contains 14 residues. The CDR3 region has the DNA TGTGCCACAAGGAACCCAGGGGAGGGCAATGAGCAGTTCTTC. It encodes CATRNPGEGNEQFF.

The rearrangement links TRBV6-4 to TRBJ2-3, with TRBD1 identical over 7 bases. The junction had 6 bases not matched to a gene; V was cut back by 8 bases and J by 1 base. Germline CDR1 MRHNA, CDR2 SNTAGT. CDR3 length: 14 amino acids. The CDR3: CASRQGFGTDTQYF. CDR3 bases: TGTGCCAGCCGACAGGGATTTGGCACAGATACGCAGTATTTT.

This clonotype was seen a single time. The chain recombines TRBV18 with TRBJ2-6; the match to TRBD1 covers 7 bases. The CDR3 has 18 residues. With V trimmed by 1 base and J by 0 bases, 6 bases remained unmatched. Germline CDR1 reads KGHSH; CDR2 reads LQKENI. CDR3 sequence reads: CASSPRRTGSSGANVLTF. For the CDR3, the DNA is TGTGCCAGCTCACCACGAAGGACAGGAAGCTCTGGGGCCAACGTCCTGACTTTC.

This clonotype occurred a few times. The CDR3: CASSLGGQGAPSYGYTF. CDR3 DNA: TGTGCCAGCAGCTTAGGGGGACAGGGGGCCCCTAGCTATGGCTACACCTTC. The chain employs TRBV7-8 and TRBJ1-2, with 12 bases lining up with TRBD1. V shed 1 base, J shed 4 bases, and the junction held 7 bases outside the gene matches. In germline, CDR1 is SGHVS, CDR2 FQNEAQ. The CDR3 spans 17 residues.

This sequence joins TRBV20-1 and TRBJ2-5; D tentatively reads TRBD1 or TRBD2 (5 bases each). The V end lost 2 bases, the J end lost 4 bases, and 11 bases lay between the germline ends. This CDR3 has 13 amino acids. From germline, CDR1 is DFQATT and CDR2 SNEGSKA (reference sequence). The CDR3 here is CSARRDLRETQYF. CDR3 nucleotide sequence: TGCAGTGCTAGACGGGACCTAAGAGAGACCCAGTACTTC.